The source of this TCR beta chain is a study of T cell responses to AZD1222 COVID-19 vaccine. Germline V lookup: CDR1 SGHTA, CDR2 FQGNSA. Unmatched junction bases numbered 10, after V lost 5 bases and J lost 0 bases. The CDR3 runs to 17 residues. Details on this clone: Its target is unknown.

The study's findings and limits: Reportedly, close to half of spike-specific TCRs are directed against unmutated variant regions. There were mostly white British donors and more females than males, and clonal diversity was possibly underestimated. Just a handful of AZD1222 recipients tested seropositive at baseline. None of the repertoires were sampled until the peak T cell response had passed.

Only in-frame clones appear in the TCRdb table, and some are missing; sequencing was by immunoSEQ multiplex PCR. This sample has around 62,000 clones; around nine tenths occur once, and the top ten carry approximately 5%. Sample: peripheral blood, taken on day 0 of AZD1222 vaccination. The sequence was collected from an adult in good health. The rearrangement links TRBV7-2 to TRBJ2-3; TRBD2 matches 8 bases. DNA for the CDR3: TGTGCCAGCAGCCCAGGTAGCGGGATAACTAGCACAGATACGCAGTATTTT. Translation: CASSPGSGITSTDTQYF.